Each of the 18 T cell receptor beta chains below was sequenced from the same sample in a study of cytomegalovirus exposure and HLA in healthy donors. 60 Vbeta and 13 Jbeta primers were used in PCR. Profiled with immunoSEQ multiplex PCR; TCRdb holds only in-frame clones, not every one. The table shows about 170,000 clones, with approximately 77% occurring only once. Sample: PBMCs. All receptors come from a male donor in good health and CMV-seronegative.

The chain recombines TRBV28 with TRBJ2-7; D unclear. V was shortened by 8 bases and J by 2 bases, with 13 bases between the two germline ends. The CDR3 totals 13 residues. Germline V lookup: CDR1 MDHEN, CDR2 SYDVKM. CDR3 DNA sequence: TGTGCCAGCTCACCAAGCGTACCCTACGAGCAGTACTTC. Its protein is CASSPSVPYEQYF.

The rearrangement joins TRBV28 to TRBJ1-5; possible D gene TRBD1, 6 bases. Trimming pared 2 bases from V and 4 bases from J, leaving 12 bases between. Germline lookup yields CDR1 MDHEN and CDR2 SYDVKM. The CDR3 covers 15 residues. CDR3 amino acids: CASSLRRGQNQPQHF. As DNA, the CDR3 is TGTGCCAGCAGTTTAAGGCGGGGGCAAAATCAGCCCCAGCATTTT.

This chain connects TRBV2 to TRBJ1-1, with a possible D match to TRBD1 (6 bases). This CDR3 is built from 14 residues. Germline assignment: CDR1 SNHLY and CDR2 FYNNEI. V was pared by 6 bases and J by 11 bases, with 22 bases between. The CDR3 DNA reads TGTGCCAGCAGGGGGGTGCGGCAGGGGTTTGTGGCTTTCTTT. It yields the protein CASRGVRQGFVAFF. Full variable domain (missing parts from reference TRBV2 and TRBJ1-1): EPEVTQTPSHQVTQMGQEVILRCVPISNHLYFYWYRQILGQKVEFLVSFYNNEISEKSEIFDDQFSVERPDGSNFTLKIRSTKLEDSAMYFCASRGVRQGFVAFFGQGTRLTVV.

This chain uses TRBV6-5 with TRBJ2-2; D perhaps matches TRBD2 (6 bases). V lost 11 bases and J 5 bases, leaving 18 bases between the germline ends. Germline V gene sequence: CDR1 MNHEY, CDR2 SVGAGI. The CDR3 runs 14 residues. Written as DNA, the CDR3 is TGTGCCGGGAGGAGGGGAGCGGATACCGGGGAGCTGTTTTTT. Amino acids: CAGRRGADTGELFF.

CDR3: CATRGQGNTGELFF. As DNA, the CDR3 is TGTGCCACACGTGGACAGGGGAACACCGGGGAGCTGTTTTTT. V and J are TRBV19 and TRBJ2-2; TRBD1 agrees at 8 bases. Germline-derived CDR1 and CDR2 are LNHDA and SQIVND (reference sequence). The CDR3 has 14 residues. V lost 10 bases, J lost 1 base, and 5 bases stayed unmatched.

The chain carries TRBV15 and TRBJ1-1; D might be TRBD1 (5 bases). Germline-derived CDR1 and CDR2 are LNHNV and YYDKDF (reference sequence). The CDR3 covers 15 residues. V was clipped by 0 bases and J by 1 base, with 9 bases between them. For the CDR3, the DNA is TGTGCCACCAGCAGAGATGGACAATCGAACACTGAAGCTTTCTTT. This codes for CATSRDGQSNTEAFF.

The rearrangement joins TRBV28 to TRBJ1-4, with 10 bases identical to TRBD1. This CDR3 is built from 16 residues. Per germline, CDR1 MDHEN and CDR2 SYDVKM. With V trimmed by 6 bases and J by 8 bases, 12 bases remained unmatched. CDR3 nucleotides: TGTGCCAGCAGCCGACAAAATGACAGGGGGCTGGAAAAACTGTTTTTT. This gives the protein CASSRQNDRGLEKLFF.

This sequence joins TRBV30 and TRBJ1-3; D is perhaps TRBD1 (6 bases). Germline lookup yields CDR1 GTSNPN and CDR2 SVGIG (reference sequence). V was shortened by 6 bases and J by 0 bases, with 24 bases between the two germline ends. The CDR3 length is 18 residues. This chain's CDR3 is CACQWGRGQIFSGNTIYF. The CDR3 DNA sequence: TGTGCCTGCCAGTGGGGGCGAGGACAGATCTTCTCTGGAAACACCATATATTTT.

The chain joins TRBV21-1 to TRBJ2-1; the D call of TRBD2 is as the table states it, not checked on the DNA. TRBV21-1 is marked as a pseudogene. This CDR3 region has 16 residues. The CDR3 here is CASSKEAREYYNEQFF. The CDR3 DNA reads TGTGCCAGCAGCAAAGAGGCGCGGGAGTATTACAATGAGCAGTTCTTC.

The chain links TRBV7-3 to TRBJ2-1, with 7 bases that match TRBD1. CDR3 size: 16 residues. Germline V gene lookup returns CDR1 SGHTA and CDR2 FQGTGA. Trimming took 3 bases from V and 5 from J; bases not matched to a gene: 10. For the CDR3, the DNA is TGTGCCAGCAGCTTCCCTCGACAGGGTACTAACAATGAGCAGTTCTTC. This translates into CASSFPRQGTNNEQFF.

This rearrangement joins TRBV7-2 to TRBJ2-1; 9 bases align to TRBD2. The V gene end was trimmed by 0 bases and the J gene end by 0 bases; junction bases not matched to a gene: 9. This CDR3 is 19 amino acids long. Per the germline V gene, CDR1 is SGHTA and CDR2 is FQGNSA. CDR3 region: CASSLAWGRGGSSYNEQFF. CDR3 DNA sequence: TGTGCCAGCAGCTTAGCGTGGGGGCGGGGGGGAAGCTCCTACAATGAGCAGTTCTTC.

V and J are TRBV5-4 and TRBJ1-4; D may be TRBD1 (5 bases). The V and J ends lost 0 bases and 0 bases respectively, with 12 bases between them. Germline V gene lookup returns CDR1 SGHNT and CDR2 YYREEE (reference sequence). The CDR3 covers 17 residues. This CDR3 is CASSLGGAGATNEKLFF. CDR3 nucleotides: TGTGCCAGCAGCTTGGGTGGGGCTGGGGCAACTAATGAAAAACTGTTTTTT.

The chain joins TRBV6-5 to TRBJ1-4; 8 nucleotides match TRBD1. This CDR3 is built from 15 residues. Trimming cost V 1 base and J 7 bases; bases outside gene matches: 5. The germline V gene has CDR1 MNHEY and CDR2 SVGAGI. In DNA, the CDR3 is TGTGCCAGCAGTTACTGGACAGGGAATCGTGAAAAACTGTTTTTT. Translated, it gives CASSYWTGNREKLFF.

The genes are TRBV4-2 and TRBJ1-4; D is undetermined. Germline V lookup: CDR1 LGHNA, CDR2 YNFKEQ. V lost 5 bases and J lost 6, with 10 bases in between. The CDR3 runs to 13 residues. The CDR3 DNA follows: TGTGCCAGCAGCAGGGAGGAAGATGAAAAACTGTTTTTT. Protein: CASSREEDEKLFF.

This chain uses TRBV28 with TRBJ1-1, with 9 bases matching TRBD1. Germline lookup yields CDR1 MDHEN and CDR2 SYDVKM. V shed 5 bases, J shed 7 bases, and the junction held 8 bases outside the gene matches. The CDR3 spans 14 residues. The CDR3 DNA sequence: TGTGCCAGCAGTCCTCTACAGGGGGCGAGTGAAGCTTTCTTT. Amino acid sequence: CASSPLQGASEAFF.

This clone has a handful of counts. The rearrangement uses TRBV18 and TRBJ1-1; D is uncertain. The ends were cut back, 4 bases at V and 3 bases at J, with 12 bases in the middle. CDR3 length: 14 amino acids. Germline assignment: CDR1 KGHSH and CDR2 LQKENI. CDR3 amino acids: CASSLSWEDTEAFF. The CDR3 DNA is TGTGCCAGCTCACTCTCATGGGAGGACACTGAAGCTTTCTTT.

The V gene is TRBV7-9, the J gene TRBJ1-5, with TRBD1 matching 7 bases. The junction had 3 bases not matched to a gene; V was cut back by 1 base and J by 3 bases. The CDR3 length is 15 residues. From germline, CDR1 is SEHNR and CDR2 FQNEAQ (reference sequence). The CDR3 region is CASSLGGTVNQPQHF. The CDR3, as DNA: TGTGCCAGCAGCTTAGGTGGGACAGTCAATCAGCCCCAGCATTTT.

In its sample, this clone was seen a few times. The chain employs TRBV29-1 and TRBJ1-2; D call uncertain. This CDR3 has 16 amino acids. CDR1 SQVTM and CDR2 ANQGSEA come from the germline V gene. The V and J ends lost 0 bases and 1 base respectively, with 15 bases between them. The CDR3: CSVEDLRRLSNYGYTF. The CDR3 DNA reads TGCAGCGTTGAAGATCTGCGCAGGTTGAGTAACTATGGCTACACCTTC.